Listed here are 21 T cell receptor beta chains from one sample, sequenced in a study of human T cells and chemical hapten exposure. TCRdb analysed the RACE reads with MiXCR anew, one entry per CDR3 protein. The profile shows under 95,000 distinct CDR3 sequences, over 8% of them singletons. This sample's time point: healthy volunteer bleed at 2 weeks. Researchers extracted total RNA from unfractionated whole blood. Sequences were obtained from whole blood. These TCRs come from a female donor in good health. Some clones in this sample may be carry-over from other donors' samples.

This clonotype showed up just a few times. This sequence joins TRBV10-3 and TRBJ2-7; D is undetermined. Germline CDR1 and CDR2: ENHRY and SYGVKD. The CDR3 length is 12 residues. Trimming stripped 2 bases from V and 2 bases from J, with 4 bases between. The CDR3 sequence: CAISEATYEQYF. The DNA of the CDR3 is TGTGCCATCAGTGAGGCCACCTACGAGCAGTACTTC.

This clonotype was counted at least ten times. The chain employs TRBV20-1 and TRBJ1-6; 12 positions match TRBD1. CDR1 is DFQATT, CDR2 SNEGSKA, per germline (reference sequence). V dropped 0 bases and J dropped 6; count of bases not matched to a gene: 3. The CDR3 sequence is 16 residues long. The CDR3 sequence: CSARDAGQGANSPLHF. The CDR3 DNA follows: TGCAGTGCTAGAGACGCGGGACAGGGGGCTAATTCACCCCTCCACTTT.

This clonotype was counted only a few times. This chain joins TRBV6-1 and TRBJ2-1; D is undetermined. The germline gives CDR1 MNHNS, CDR2 SASEGT. Trimming shortened V by 4 bases and J by 1 base, and 14 bases separated the two germline ends. The CDR3 consists of 16 residues. The CDR3 bases are TGTGCCAGCAGTGGTCGTCTCAGCGCATCCTACAATGAGCAGTTCTTC. It specifies CASSGRLSASYNEQFF.

This clonotype occurred many times. The V call is TRBV20-1, the J call TRBJ2-3; D is possibly TRBD2 (6 bases). The germline CDR1 and CDR2 sequences are DFQATT and SNEGSKA (reference sequence). This CDR3 has 14 residues. Trimming removed 6 bases from V and 0 bases from J, with 13 bases in between. CDR3 bases: TGCAGTGCGCCGGGACTGGAAAGCACAGATACGCAGTATTTT. This translates into CSAPGLESTDTQYF.

This clonotype was seen a few times. The chain is built from TRBV20-1 and TRBJ2-1; D gene ambiguous. V was shortened by 1 base and J by 16 bases, with 17 bases between the two germline ends. The CDR3 totals 12 residues. Per germline, CDR1 DFQATT and CDR2 SNEGSKA (reference sequence). In DNA, the CDR3 is TGCAGTGCTAGAGGAGGAAGGTACTTGGAATTCTTC. It encodes CSARGGRYLEFF.

This clonotype has just a few counts. The chain recombines TRBV6-5 with TRBJ2-1, with a possible D match to TRBD1 (5 bases). CDR1 is MNHEY, CDR2 SVGAGI, per germline. V lost 6 bases and J lost 10, with 7 bases in between. This CDR3 is built from 10 residues. The CDR3 is CASSPGEQFF. CDR3 nucleotide sequence: TGTGCCAGCAGCCCAGGGGAGCAGTTCTTC.

This clonotype came up many times. V usage is TRBV29-1 and J usage is TRBJ2-7; D possibly corresponds to TRBD2 (5 bases). Germline CDR1 is SQVTM and CDR2 is ANQGSEA. Deletions cut 4 bases from V and 0 bases from J, with 7 bases between. The CDR3 is made up of 12 amino acids. The CDR3 spells CSVAGNSYEQYF. The CDR3 DNA reads TGCAGCGTTGCCGGGAACTCCTACGAGCAGTACTTC.

This clonotype has only a few counts. The chain recombines TRBV2 with TRBJ1-6; D is ambiguous. Germline loops: CDR1 SNHLY, CDR2 FYNNEI. The CDR3 length is 14 residues. The V end lost 3 bases, the J end lost 5 bases, and 8 bases lay between the germline ends. The CDR3 loop is CASSEPWDNSPLHF. The CDR3 DNA follows: TGTGCCAGCAGTGAGCCCTGGGATAATTCACCCCTCCACTTT.

This clonotype turned up a few times. The chain joins TRBV7-2 to TRBJ2-7; the match to TRBD2 covers 12 bases. Germline CDR1 is SGHTA and CDR2 is FQGNSA. Trimming cost V 5 bases and J 3 bases; bases outside gene matches: 8. This CDR3 is built from 16 residues. The CDR3 region is CASSLLLAGGDYEQYF. CDR3 bases: TGTGCCAGCAGCCTACTACTAGCGGGAGGCGACTACGAGCAGTACTTC.

This clonotype was picked up a small number of times. The chain uses TRBV6-5 and TRBJ1-1; no reliable D call. The CDR3 totals 13 residues. V lost 2 bases and J lost 4, with 8 bases in between. Germline assignment: CDR1 MNHEY and CDR2 SVGAGI. CDR3 sequence reads: CASSYTGFTEAFF. The CDR3 DNA sequence: TGTGCCAGCAGTTACACGGGATTCACTGAAGCTTTCTTT.

Concerning this clonotype: Sequence at one end of the junction differs from germline and may be a read error. The gene calls are TRBV10-3 and TRBJ1-2; D remains ambiguous. CDR1 is ENHRY, CDR2 SYGVKD, per germline. CDR3 length: 13 residues. The CDR3 sequence: CAISEPTNYDYTF. CDR3 DNA: TGTGCCATCAGTGAGCCCACAAACTATGACTACACCTTC.

The table lists this clonotype with a few counts. The genes are TRBV6-2 or TRBV6-3 and TRBJ2-7; no firm D call. With 6 bases removed from V and 3 bases from J, the gap between germline ends came to 9 bases. Germline CDR1 is MNHEY and CDR2 is SVGEGT. There are 12 residues in the CDR3. The CDR3 loop is CASRPEFYEQYF. For the CDR3, the DNA is TGTGCCAGCAGGCCAGAGTTCTACGAGCAGTACTTC.

The chain recombines TRBV6-1 with TRBJ2-5; 7 bases align to TRBD2. Trimming at V came to 1 base and at J to 1 base, leaving 6 bases not matched to a gene. Germline V gene data show CDR1 as MNHNS and CDR2 as SASEGT. The CDR3 covers 16 residues. In DNA, the CDR3 is TGTGCCAGCAGTGAAGGGGTGGGAGGGCCCCAAGAGACCCAGTACTTC. This translates into CASSEGVGGPQETQYF.

V gene TRBV2 combines with J gene TRBJ1-4; 8 bases map to TRBD1. With V trimmed by 11 bases and J by 5 bases, 10 bases remained unmatched. In germline, CDR1 is SNHLY, CDR2 FYNNEI. The CDR3 covers 14 residues. CDR3 DNA: TGTGCCTCCAAGACAGGGGCGAGGAATGAAAAACTGTTTTTT. Translated: CASKTGARNEKLFF.

The chain has TRBV20-1 and TRBJ2-3; D possibly corresponds to TRBD2 (7 bases). This CDR3 spans 16 amino acids. Trimming stripped 3 bases from V and 1 base from J, with 17 bases between. Per the germline V gene, CDR1 is DFQATT and CDR2 is SNEGSKA (reference sequence). In nucleotides, the CDR3 is TGCAGTGCTAGGGACAGTCTAGCGGTTCGCACAGATACGCAGTATTTT. Encoded protein: CSARDSLAVRTDTQYF.

The chain has TRBV5-1 and TRBJ2-5, with D perhaps matching TRBD2 (5 bases). Germline V gives CDR1 SGHRS, CDR2 YFSETQ. Deletions cut 3 bases from V and 7 bases from J, with 16 bases between. This CDR3 region has 14 residues. CDR3 nucleotide sequence: TGCGCCAGCAGCTCCCCTGGCGCTGCGGGGACCCAGTACTTC. Protein sequence: CASSSPGAAGTQYF.

Many counts were recorded for this clonotype. The genes are TRBV4-2 and TRBJ2-3; D is possibly TRBD1 or TRBD2 (5 bases each). The germline gives CDR1 LGHNA, CDR2 YNFKEQ. V dropped 4 bases and J dropped 6 bases, with 23 bases sitting between them. The CDR3 runs to 17 residues. Here the CDR3 reads CASSPRDRGFLADTQYF. The CDR3, as DNA: TGTGCCAGCAGCCCCAGGGACCGCGGATTCCTTGCGGATACGCAGTATTTT.

V is TRBV7-9 and J is TRBJ1-4; D remains unclear. This CDR3 spans 13 amino acids. V lost 2 bases and J lost 5, with 6 bases in between. Germline assignment: CDR1 SEHNR and CDR2 FQNEAQ (reference sequence). The CDR3 here is CASSLMGNEKLFF. CDR3 DNA sequence: TGTGCCAGCAGCTTAATGGGGAATGAAAAACTGTTTTTT.

This clonotype was observed at least ten times. V and J are TRBV13 and TRBJ2-2, with unresolved D. Germline assignment: CDR1 PRHDT and CDR2 FYEKMQ (reference sequence). The V end was cut by 1 base, the J end by 1 base, with 7 bases between. This CDR3 is 15 amino acids long. The CDR3 DNA sequence: TGTGCCAGCAGCTTAGAAGTCGTGAACACCGGGGAGCTGTTTTTT. It encodes CASSLEVVNTGELFF.

This chain uses TRBV6-1 with TRBJ2-1; 8 nucleotides agree with TRBD2. The trim removed 3 bases at V and 8 bases at J, leaving 6 bases unmatched. CDR1 MNHNS and CDR2 SASEGT come from the germline V gene. This CDR3 contains 14 residues. The CDR3 bases are TGTGCCAGCAGTGATAGCGGCGGGAGGTATGAGCAGTTCTTC. Its protein product is CASSDSGGRYEQFF.

The rearrangement links TRBV28 to TRBJ2-3; TRBD2 matches 10 bases. Germline V gene lookup returns CDR1 MDHEN and CDR2 SYDVKM. J gave up 3 bases and V 6 bases, and 12 bases lay outside the gene matches. The CDR3 spans 17 residues. The CDR3 sequence is CASRAGSSGSKTDTQYF. CDR3 DNA sequence: TGTGCCAGCAGGGCCGGGTCTAGCGGGAGTAAGACAGATACGCAGTATTTT.